The clone carrying this TCR beta chain showed up just a few times. The antigen is unknown. Primers: 60 Vbeta forward and 13 Jbeta reverse. Assay used: immunoSEQ multiplex PCR; TCRdb lists only in-frame clones, some missing. Among 150,000 to 200,000 clones listed, about 70% were seen once. The data stem from a study of cytomegalovirus exposure and HLA in healthy donors. Study-wide points: Among the sequence variants, a highly shared cluster was likely an artifact of sequencing. In a later analysis, HLA-associated beta chains showed higher expansion and lower generation probabilities than comparable chains. Altogether, 160 or so TCR beta chains were recorded as cytomegalovirus-associated.

CDR1 SGHVS and CDR2 FQNEAQ come from the germline V gene. The germline V and J ends were trimmed by 2 bases and 7 bases, with 8 bases remaining between them. This CDR3 has 13 residues. This clonotype was obtained from a woman in her thirties in good health and CMV-seronegative. Sequences were obtained from PBMCs. The rearrangement links TRBV7-8 to TRBJ1-4; no clear D gene. The CDR3 DNA reads TGTGCCAGCAGCTTACCGGGGAGTGAAAAACTGTTTTTT. It encodes CASSLPGSEKLFF.